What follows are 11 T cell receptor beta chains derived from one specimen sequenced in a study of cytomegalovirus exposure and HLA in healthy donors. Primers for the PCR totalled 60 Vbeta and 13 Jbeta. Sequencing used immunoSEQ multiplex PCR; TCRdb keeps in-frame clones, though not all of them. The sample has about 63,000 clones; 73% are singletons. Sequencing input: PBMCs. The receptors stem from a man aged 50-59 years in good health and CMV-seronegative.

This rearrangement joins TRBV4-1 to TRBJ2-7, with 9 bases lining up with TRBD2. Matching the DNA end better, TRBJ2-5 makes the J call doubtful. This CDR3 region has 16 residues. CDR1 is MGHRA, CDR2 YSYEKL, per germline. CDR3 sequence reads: CASSQGIAGVLETQYF. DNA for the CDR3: TGCGCCAGCAGCCAGGGCATAGCGGGGGTTCTGGAGACCCAGTACTTC.

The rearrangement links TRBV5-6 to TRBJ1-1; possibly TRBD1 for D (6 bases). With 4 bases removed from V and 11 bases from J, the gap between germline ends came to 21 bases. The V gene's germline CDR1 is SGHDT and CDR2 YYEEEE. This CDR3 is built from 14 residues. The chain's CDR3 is CASSPVYQGSEAFF. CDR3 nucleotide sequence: TGTGCCAGCAGCCCCGTGTACCAGGGGAGCGAGGCTTTCTTT.

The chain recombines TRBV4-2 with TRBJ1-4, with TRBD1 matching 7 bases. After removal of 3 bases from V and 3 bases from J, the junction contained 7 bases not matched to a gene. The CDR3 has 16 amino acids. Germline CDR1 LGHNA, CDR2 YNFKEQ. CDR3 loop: CASSHGRQGPNEKLFF. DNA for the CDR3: TGTGCCAGCAGCCATGGTCGACAGGGCCCTAATGAAAAACTGTTTTTT.

The CDR3 nucleotides read TGTGCCAGCAGCCCCCCCCCGCGACTAGCGGGGAACACCGGGGAGCTGTTTTTT. It is translated as CASSPPPRLAGNTGELFF. The chain has TRBV5-6 and TRBJ2-2; 10 nucleotides agree with TRBD2. J lost 1 base, V lost 4 bases, and 10 bases had no gene match. Germline V CDR1 and CDR2: SGHDT, YYEEEE. CDR3 length: 18 amino acids.

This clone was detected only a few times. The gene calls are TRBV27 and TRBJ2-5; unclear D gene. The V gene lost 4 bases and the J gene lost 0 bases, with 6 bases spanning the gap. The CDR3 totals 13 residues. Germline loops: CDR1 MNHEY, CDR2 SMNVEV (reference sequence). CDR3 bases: TGTGCCAGCAGTTCCAGGAACCAAGAGACCCAGTACTTC. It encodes CASSSRNQETQYF.

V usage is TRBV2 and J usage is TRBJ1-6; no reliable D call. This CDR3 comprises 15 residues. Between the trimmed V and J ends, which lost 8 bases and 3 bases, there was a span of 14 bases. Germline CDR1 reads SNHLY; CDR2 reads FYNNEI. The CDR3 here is CASRPRPSYNSPLHF. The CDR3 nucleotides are TGTGCCAGCCGCCCGAGGCCGAGCTATAATTCACCCCTCCACTTT.

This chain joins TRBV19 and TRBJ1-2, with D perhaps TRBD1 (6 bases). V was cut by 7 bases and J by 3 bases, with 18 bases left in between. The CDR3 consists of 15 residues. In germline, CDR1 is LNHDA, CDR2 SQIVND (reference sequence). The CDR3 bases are TGTGCCAGTAATAACAAAGGGGACAACTACTATGGCTACACCTTC. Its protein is CASNNKGDNYYGYTF.

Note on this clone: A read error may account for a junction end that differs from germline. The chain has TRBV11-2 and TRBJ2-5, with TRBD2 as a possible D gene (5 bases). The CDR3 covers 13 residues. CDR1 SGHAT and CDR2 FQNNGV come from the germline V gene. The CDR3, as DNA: TGTGCCAGCAGCTTAGGTAGCGTGGAGACCCGGTACTTC. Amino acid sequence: CASSLGSVETRYF.

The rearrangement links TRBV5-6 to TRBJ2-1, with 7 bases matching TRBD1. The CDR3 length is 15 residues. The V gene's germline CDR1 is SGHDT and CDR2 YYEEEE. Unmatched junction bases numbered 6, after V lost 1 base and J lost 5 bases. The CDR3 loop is CASSLMRQGHNEQFF. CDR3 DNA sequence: TGTGCCAGCAGCTTGATGAGACAGGGTCACAATGAGCAGTTCTTC.

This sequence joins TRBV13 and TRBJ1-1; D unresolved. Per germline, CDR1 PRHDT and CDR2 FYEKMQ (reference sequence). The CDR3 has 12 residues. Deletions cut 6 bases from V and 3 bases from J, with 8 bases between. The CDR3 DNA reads TGTGCCAGCAGTTCACAGCACACTGAAGCTTTCTTT. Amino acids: CASSSQHTEAFF.

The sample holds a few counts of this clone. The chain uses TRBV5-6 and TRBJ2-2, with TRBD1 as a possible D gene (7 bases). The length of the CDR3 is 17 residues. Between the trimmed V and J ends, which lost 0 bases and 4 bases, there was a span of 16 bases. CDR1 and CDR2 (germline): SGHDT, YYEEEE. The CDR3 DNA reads TGTGCCAGCAGCTTGGGACTCAGGGGGAGGAGCACCGGGGAGCTGTTTTTT. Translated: CASSLGLRGRSTGELFF.